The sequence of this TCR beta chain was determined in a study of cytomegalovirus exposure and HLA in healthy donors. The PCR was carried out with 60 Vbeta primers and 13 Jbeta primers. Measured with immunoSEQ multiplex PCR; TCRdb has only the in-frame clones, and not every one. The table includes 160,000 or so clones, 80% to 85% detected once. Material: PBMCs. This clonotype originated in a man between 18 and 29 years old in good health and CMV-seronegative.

CDR3 amino acids: CASSLNGNEQYF. The CDR3 region has the DNA TGTGCCAGCAGCTTAAACGGGAACGAGCAGTACTTC. The V gene is TRBV7-3, the J gene TRBJ2-7, with D possibly matching TRBD2 (5 bases). This CDR3 has 12 amino acids. The V gene's germline CDR1 is SGHTA and CDR2 FQGTGA. Trimming removed 1 base from V and 5 bases from J, with 6 bases in between.